Shown below are 15 T cell receptor beta chains from a single sample sequenced in a study of shared clonotypes between healthy human individuals. Assay: immunoSEQ multiplex PCR; the TCRdb copy retains only in-frame clones and omits some. The sample consists of 450,000 to 500,000 clones, more than 65% of them appearing once. The sequenced sample consisted of PBMCs. The receptors stem from a woman between 40 and 55 years old in good health. Some clones in this sample may be carry-over from other donors' samples.

The rearrangement joins TRBV10-3 to TRBJ1-5; a weak D match, TRBD1 (5 bases). Germline values: CDR1 ENHRY, CDR2 SYGVKD. This CDR3 is 13 amino acids long. V was clipped by 6 bases and J by 7 bases, with 13 bases between them. CDR3 coding DNA: TGTGCCATCAGAGATGGGACTTACCAGCCCCAGCATTTT. Encoded protein: CAIRDGTYQPQHF.

The chain links TRBV7-6 to TRBJ1-2; 9 bases agree with TRBD1. This CDR3 is 14 amino acids long. Germline lookup yields CDR1 SGHVS and CDR2 FNYEAQ. The junction had 7 bases not matched to a gene; V was cut back by 5 bases and J by 6 bases. This CDR3 is CASSPSTGGNGYTF. The CDR3 nucleotides are TGTGCCAGCAGCCCCTCGACAGGGGGGAATGGCTACACCTTC.

V and J are TRBV11-2 and TRBJ2-7, with 8 nucleotides matching TRBD2. Germline V gives CDR1 SGHAT, CDR2 FQNNGV. This CDR3 spans 13 amino acids. V lost 5 bases and J lost 4; bases outside the gene matches: 4. This CDR3 is CASSLLAEYEQYF. The CDR3 coding sequence is TGTGCCAGCAGCCTACTAGCGGAATACGAGCAGTACTTC. Supplemented by reference TRBV11-2 and TRBJ2-7, the full variable domain reads EAGVAQSPRYKIIEKRQSVAFWCNPISGHATLYWYQQILGQGPKLLIQFQNNGVVDDSQLPKDRFSAERLKGVDSTLKIQPAKLEDSAVYLCASSLLAEYEQYFGPGTRLTVT.

The rearrangement joins TRBV27 to TRBJ2-7; tentative D call: TRBD2 (6 bases). This CDR3 spans 18 amino acids. The V end was cut by 3 bases, the J end by 0 bases, with 21 bases between. Germline V gene data show CDR1 as MNHEY and CDR2 as SMNVEV (reference sequence). Written as DNA, the CDR3 is TGTGCCAGCAGTTTGGCTAGCGTTAGCGGCCGCCTCTCCTACGAGCAGTACTTC. Residues: CASSLASVSGRLSYEQYF.

This chain uses TRBV27 with TRBJ2-7; 7 bases are shared with TRBD1. This CDR3 is built from 20 residues. Germline values: CDR1 MNHEY, CDR2 SMNVEV (reference sequence). Trimming removed 0 bases from V and 0 bases from J; junction bases left unmatched: 17. DNA of the CDR3: TGTGCCAGCAGTTTATCGATTCGGCCGTGGGCCCGGGACAGCTCCTACGAGCAGTACTTC. Translating it yields CASSLSIRPWARDSSYEQYF.

This chain uses TRBV15 with TRBJ2-1, with TRBD1 matching 11 bases. The CDR3 is 15 residues long. J gave up 8 bases and V 5 bases, and 8 bases lay outside the gene matches. Germline CDR1 LNHNV, CDR2 YYDKDF (reference sequence). CDR3 in DNA: TGTGCCACCAGCTCCCCGGGACAGGGGGTTTATGAGCAGTTCTTC. It specifies CATSSPGQGVYEQFF.

The J gene is TRBJ2-7, the V gene TRBV10-3; D is possibly TRBD1 or TRBD2 (6 bases each). Germline assignment: CDR1 ENHRY and CDR2 SYGVKD. Trimming left V 4 bases short and J 2 bases short, with 15 bases between. This CDR3 spans 15 amino acids. The CDR3 loop is CAISGEGGSPYEQYF. CDR3 nucleotides: TGTGCCATCAGTGGTGAGGGGGGCTCTCCCTACGAGCAGTACTTC.

CDR3 loop: CASSLLAVQETQYF. DNA for the CDR3: TGTGCCAGCAGTTTACTAGCGGTCCAAGAGACCCAGTACTTC. The V gene is TRBV28, the J gene TRBJ2-5, with TRBD2 identical over 7 bases. The CDR3 extends over 14 amino acids. Germline CDR1 reads MDHEN; CDR2 reads SYDVKM. The V gene end was trimmed by 2 bases and the J gene end by 1 base; junction bases not matched to a gene: 1. The full variable domain, in which reference TRBV28 and TRBJ2-5 provide the parts outside the CDR3, is DVKVTQSSRYLVKRTGEKVFLECVQDMDHENMFWYRQDPGLGLRLIYFSYDVKMKEKGDIPEGYSVSREKKERFSLILESASTNQTSMYLCASSLLAVQETQYFGPGTRLLVL.

This chain connects TRBV5-1 to TRBJ1-1; no clear D. Germline CDR1 is SGHRS and CDR2 is YFSETQ. Trimming cost V 0 bases and J 1 base, with 10 bases left between them. This CDR3 contains 15 residues. In DNA, the CDR3 is TGCGCCAGCAGCTTGGGCTTACGGACGAACACTGAAGCTTTCTTT. The encoded protein is CASSLGLRTNTEAFF.

This clone was counted at least ten times. In the same sample, other DNA sequences code for this CDR3. This chain joins TRBV21-1 and TRBJ2-7. TRBV21-1 is labeled a pseudogene. This CDR3 has 12 amino acids. CDR3 DNA: TGTGCCAGCCAGGAGCCGACCTACGAGCAGTACTTC. Residues: CASQEPTYEQYF.

The CDR3 DNA is TGCAGTGCTTATACGGAGACCCAGTACTTC. It is translated as CSAYTETQYF. The genes are TRBV29-1 and TRBJ2-5; the D is unclear. Germline-derived CDR1 and CDR2 are SQVTM and ANQGSEA. The CDR3 is 10 amino acids.

The V gene is TRBV7-9, the J gene TRBJ2-7; 10 bases map to TRBD2. This CDR3 contains 15 residues. J was trimmed by 4 bases and V by 4 bases; bases with no gene match: 7. In germline, CDR1 is SEHNR, CDR2 FQNEAQ (reference sequence). The CDR3 region has the DNA TGTGCCAGCAGCTCTAGCGGGAGAAGGTTATACGAGCAGTACTTC. Amino acids: CASSSSGRRLYEQYF.

The rearrangement uses TRBV7-3 and TRBJ2-5, with unresolved D. CDR3 length: 15 amino acids. V lost 1 base to trimming and J lost 1 base, with 10 bases between them. The germline gives CDR1 SGHTA, CDR2 FQGTGA. CDR3 sequence (DNA): TGTGCCAGCAGCTTAAACGGCAGAGCCCAAGAGACCCAGTACTTC. It codes for CASSLNGRAQETQYF.

To note about this clone: Since a far larger clone is one base different, this is likely a read error. Other DNA sequences in this specimen translate into the identical CDR3. The V call is TRBV7-8, the J call TRBJ1-4; D is unresolved. This CDR3 spans 14 amino acids. Looked up from germline, CDR1 is SGHVS and CDR2 is FQNEAQ. The CDR3 bases are TGTGCCAGCAGCTTTTCAGGCGAGAATGAAAAACTGTTCTTT. Translated, it gives CASSFSGENEKLFF.

A note on this clone: This likely came from a read error, as a far larger clone is one base away. In the same sample, other DNA sequences code for this CDR3. The V gene is TRBV7-9, the J gene TRBJ2-7; the D is unclear. The CDR3 is 13 amino acids. The ends were cut back, 5 bases at V and 4 bases at J, with 12 bases in the middle. Germline values: CDR1 SEHNR, CDR2 FQNEAQ (reference sequence). CDR3 loop: CASSLGVGYEQYF. The CDR3 nucleotides are TGTGCCAGCAGCCTCGGAGTAGGGTACGAGCAGTACTTC.